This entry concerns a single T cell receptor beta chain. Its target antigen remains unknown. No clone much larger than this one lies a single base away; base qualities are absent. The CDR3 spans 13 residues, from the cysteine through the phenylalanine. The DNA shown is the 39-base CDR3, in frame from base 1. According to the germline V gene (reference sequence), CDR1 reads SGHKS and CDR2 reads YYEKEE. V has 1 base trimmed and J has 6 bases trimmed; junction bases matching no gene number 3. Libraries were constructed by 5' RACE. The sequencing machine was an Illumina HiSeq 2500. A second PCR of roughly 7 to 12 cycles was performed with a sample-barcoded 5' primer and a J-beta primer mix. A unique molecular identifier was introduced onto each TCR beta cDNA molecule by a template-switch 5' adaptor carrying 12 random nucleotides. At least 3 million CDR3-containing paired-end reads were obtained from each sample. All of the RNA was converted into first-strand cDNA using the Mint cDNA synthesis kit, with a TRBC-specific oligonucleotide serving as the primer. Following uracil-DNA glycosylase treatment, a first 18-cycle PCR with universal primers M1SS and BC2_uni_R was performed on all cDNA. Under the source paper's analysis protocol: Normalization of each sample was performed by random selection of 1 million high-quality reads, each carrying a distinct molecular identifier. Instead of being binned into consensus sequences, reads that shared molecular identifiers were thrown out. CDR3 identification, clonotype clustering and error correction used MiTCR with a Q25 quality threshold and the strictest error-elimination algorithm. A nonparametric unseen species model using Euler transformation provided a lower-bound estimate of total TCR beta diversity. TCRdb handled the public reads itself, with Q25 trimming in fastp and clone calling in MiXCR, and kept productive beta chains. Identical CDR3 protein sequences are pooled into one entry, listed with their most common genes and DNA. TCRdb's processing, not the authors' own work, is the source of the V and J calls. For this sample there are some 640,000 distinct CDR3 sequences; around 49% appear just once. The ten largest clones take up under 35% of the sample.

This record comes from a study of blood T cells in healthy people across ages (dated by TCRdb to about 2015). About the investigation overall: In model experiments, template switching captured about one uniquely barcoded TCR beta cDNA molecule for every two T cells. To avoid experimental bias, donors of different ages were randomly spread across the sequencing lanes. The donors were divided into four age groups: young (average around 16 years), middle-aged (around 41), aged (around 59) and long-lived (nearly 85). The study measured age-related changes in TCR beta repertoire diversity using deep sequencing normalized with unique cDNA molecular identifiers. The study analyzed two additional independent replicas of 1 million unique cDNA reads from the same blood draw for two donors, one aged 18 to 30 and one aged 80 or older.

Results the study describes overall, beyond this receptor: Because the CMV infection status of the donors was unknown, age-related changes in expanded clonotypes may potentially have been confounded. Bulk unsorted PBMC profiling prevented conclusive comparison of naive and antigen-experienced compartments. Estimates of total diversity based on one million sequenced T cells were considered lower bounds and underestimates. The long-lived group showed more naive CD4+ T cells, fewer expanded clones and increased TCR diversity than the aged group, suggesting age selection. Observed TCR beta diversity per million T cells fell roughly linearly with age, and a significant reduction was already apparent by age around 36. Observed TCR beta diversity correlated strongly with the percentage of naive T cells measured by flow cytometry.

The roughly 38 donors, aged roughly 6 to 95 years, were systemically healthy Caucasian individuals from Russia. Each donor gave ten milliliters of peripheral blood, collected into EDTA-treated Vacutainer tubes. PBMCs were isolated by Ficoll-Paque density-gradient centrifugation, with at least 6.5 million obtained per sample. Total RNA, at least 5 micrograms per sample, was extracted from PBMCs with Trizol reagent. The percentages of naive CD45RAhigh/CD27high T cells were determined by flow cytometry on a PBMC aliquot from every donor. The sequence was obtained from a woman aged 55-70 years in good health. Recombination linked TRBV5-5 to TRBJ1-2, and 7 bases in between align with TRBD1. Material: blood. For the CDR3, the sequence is CASSLIGGDGYTF. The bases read TGTGCCAGCAGCTTGATAGGGGGCGATGGCTACACCTTC.